This T cell receptor beta chain was captured by sequencing in a study of post-analysis software for immune sequencing data. Study-wide results and limits: Several TRBV segments were more frequent in patients than controls; TRBV5-6, TRBV5-1 and TRBV20-1 belonged to this group. Comparison with controls showed significantly lower normalized Chao1 diversity in multiple sclerosis patients.

Unique molecular identifiers were built into the TCR beta cDNA libraries. TCRdb recomputed calls from the PCR reads with MiXCR, one row per CDR3 protein. The sample shows 800,000 to 950,000 distinct CDR3 sequences, about 53% of them seen only once. Points on this clonotype: Its target is unknown.

The CDR3 sequence is 18 residues long. Trimming took 6 bases from V and 3 from J; bases not matched to a gene: 13. Sequenced sample: blood. The chain couples TRBV12-3 or TRBV12-4 to TRBJ1-5; 11 nucleotides line up with TRBD1. This receptor was identified in a girl aged 10 to 17 with multiple sclerosis. The CDR3 sequence: CASRLGTGGYGHNQPQHF. The CDR3 DNA reads TGTGCCAGCAGGCTAGGGACAGGGGGGTATGGGCACAATCAGCCCCAGCATTTT.